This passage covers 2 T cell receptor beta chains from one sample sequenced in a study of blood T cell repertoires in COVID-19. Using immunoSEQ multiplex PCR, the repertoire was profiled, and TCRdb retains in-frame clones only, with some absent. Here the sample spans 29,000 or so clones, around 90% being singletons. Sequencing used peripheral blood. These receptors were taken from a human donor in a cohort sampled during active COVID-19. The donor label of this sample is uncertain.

This CDR3 reads CAWSPVGALSGANVLTF. The CDR3 DNA reads TGTGCCTGGAGTCCGGTAGGGGCTCTCTCTGGGGCCAACGTCCTGACTTTC. This chain connects TRBV30 to TRBJ2-6, with D perhaps matching TRBD1 (5 bases). V was trimmed by 2 bases and J by 0 bases, leaving 14 bases between them. CDR3 length: 17 residues. The V gene's germline CDR1 is GTSNPN and CDR2 SVGIG (reference sequence).

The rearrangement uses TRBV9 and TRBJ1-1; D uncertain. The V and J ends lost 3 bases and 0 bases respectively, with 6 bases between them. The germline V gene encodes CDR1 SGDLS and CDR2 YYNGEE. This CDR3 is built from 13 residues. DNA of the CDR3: TGTGCCAGCAGCGAAGCCATGAACACTGAAGCTTTCTTT. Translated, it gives CASSEAMNTEAFF.